This T cell receptor beta chain was profiled in a study of blood T cell repertoires in COVID-19. Study-wide background: Acute and convalescent COVID-19 samples came from the United States, Italy and Spain. T cells, B-cell-depleted T cells, or PBMCs provided the cDNA or gDNA that served as material.

The V gene's germline CDR1 is SNHLY and CDR2 FYNNEI. The CDR3 has 15 residues. J lost 5 bases, V lost 4 bases, and 8 bases had no gene match. In the original analysis: Amplification of reference gene primers was used by the study to estimate nucleated cell counts. Data came from immunoSEQ multiplex PCR; TCRdb stores just in-frame clones and leaves some out. V and J calls and clone size are given by that table; D and trimming were obtained from the DNA. Among hundreds of thousands of clones listed, around 89% were seen once. Sequenced material: peripheral blood. This TCR was recovered from a man aged 35 to 55 with acute or convalescent COVID-19. The V call is TRBV2, the J call TRBJ1-2; 9 bases line up with TRBD1. CDR3 nucleotides: TGTGCCAGCAGTGGGGGTGGGACAGGGACTTATGGCTACACCTTC. It translates to CASSGGGTGTYGYTF.